The 8 T cell receptor beta chains below all came from one sample that was sequenced in a study of blood T cell repertoires in COVID-19. This table comes from immunoSEQ multiplex PCR, and its TCRdb copy is limited to in-frame clones, with some not included. This table has about 380,000 clones, roughly 85% appearing once. Material: peripheral blood. The receptors were sampled from a young woman with acute or convalescent COVID-19.

The genes are TRBV10-3 and TRBJ2-7; 13 bases line up with TRBD2. CDR1 is ENHRY and CDR2 is SYGVKD in the germline V gene. CDR3 size: 16 residues. The J segment lost 5 bases and the V segment lost 4 bases, leaving 8 bases of the junction unmatched. This chain's CDR3 is CAISGGLTSGRDEQYF. CDR3 bases: TGTGCCATCAGTGGCGGGCTCACTAGCGGGAGGGACGAGCAGTACTTC.

This chain joins TRBV29-1 and TRBJ1-1; D might be TRBD1 (5 bases). The CDR3 has 11 amino acids. Trimming shortened V by 7 bases and J by 7 bases, and 13 bases separated the two germline ends. Germline CDR1 is SQVTM and CDR2 is ANQGSEA. In DNA form, the CDR3 reads TGCAGCGCCGGGGGGGTGAGTGAAGCTTTCTTT. Its translation is CSAGGVSEAFF.

This chain links TRBV5-8 with TRBJ1-2; D perhaps matches TRBD1 (6 bases). Germline V gives CDR1 SGHTS, CDR2 YDEGEE. The CDR3 runs to 16 residues. V gave up 2 bases and J gave up 7 bases, with 21 bases separating them. The CDR3 DNA follows: TGTGCCAGCAGCTTAGAATACAGGGACTATAGGCCTGGCTACACCTTC. Its protein product is CASSLEYRDYRPGYTF.

This clone was detected once. The rearrangement uses TRBV5-1 and TRBJ2-3; 7 bases are shared with TRBD2. V was pared by 1 base and J by 6 bases, with 5 bases of the junction left unmatched. Germline V CDR1 and CDR2: SGHRS, YFSETQ. This CDR3 is 14 amino acids long. CDR3 amino acids: CASSLPAGEDTQYF. The CDR3 DNA sequence: TGCGCCAGCAGCTTGCCCGCGGGGGAGGATACGCAGTATTTT.

The V and J genes are TRBV27 and TRBJ2-7; possible D gene TRBD1, 6 bases. Matching the DNA end better, TRBJ2-1 makes the J call doubtful. This CDR3 is built from 15 residues. CDR1 is MNHEY, CDR2 SMNVEV, per germline (reference sequence). CDR3 bases: TGTGCCAGCAGTTTATCCCGGGACACTTACAATGAGCAGTTCTTC. Protein: CASSLSRDTYNEQFF.

The genes are TRBV6-1 and TRBJ2-7, with 8 bases that match TRBD2. V lost 0 bases and J lost 4; bases outside the gene matches: 11. Looked up from germline, CDR1 is MNHNS and CDR2 is SASEGT. This CDR3 comprises 17 residues. CDR3 DNA sequence: TGTGCCAGCAGTGAAGCTCCGGGACGGGGGGGATCTTACGAGCAGTACTTC. It codes for CASSEAPGRGGSYEQYF.

There are a few counts of this clone. The CDR3 here is CASTPGTGSDEQFF. The DNA for the CDR3 is TGTGCCAGCACCCCCGGGACAGGGTCGGATGAGCAGTTCTTC. This chain connects TRBV9 to TRBJ2-1, with 9 positions matching TRBD1. CDR1 is SGDLS and CDR2 is YYNGEE in the germline V gene. The CDR3 contains 14 residues. The junction had 9 bases not matched to a gene; V was cut back by 6 bases and J by 8 bases.

This clone was seen only once. This chain uses TRBV18 with TRBJ1-1; tentative D call: TRBD1 (6 bases). Trimming took off 3 bases at V and 3 bases at J, with 11 bases between the two ends. The CDR3 is 14 amino acids. The germline gives CDR1 KGHSH, CDR2 LQKENI. The CDR3: CASSPGQRYTEAFF. CDR3 nucleotides: TGTGCCAGCTCACCCGGACAGAGATACACTGAAGCTTTCTTT.